These 6 T cell receptor beta chains came from one sample sequenced in a study of T cell clonality in common variable immunodeficiency. Study outcomes and limitations: Common variable immunodeficiency TCR beta sequences reportedly had fewer deletions and N-nucleotide insertions.

These receptors' targets are unknown. Only in-frame clones appear in the TCRdb table, and some are missing; sequencing was by immunoSEQ multiplex PCR. This sample has around 24,000 clones, each found more than once. The material sequenced was peripheral blood mononuclear cells. These receptors came from a human donor with common variable immunodeficiency.

This clone was observed a few times. From the germline J gene comes the end of the CDR3, since the read stops 3 residues before it. The chain uses TRBV7-2 and TRBJ2-7; D may be TRBD1 (5 bases). Germline CDR1 and CDR2: SGHTA and FQGNSA. The CDR3 has 15 amino acids. V lost 1 base and J lost 3, with 13 bases in between. CDR3 region: CASSLVGRQSYEQYF. Incomplete CDR3 DNA: TGTGCCAGCAGCTTAGTTGGTAGACAGAGCTACGAG.

This clone showed up just a few times. A clone one base away is much larger, so this may be a read error. The read falls 3 residues short of the CDR3 end, and the missing part is taken from the germline J gene. In the same sample, other DNA sequences code for this CDR3. This chain connects TRBV2 to TRBJ2-7, with TRBD1 as a possible D gene (5 bases). With 3 bases removed from V and 3 bases from J, the gap between germline ends came to 9 bases. In germline, CDR1 is SNHLY, CDR2 FYNNEI. The CDR3 length is 13 residues. The CDR3 loop reads CASSDRVGYEQYF. CDR3 bases read: TGTGCCAGCAGTGACAGGGTAGGCTACGAG.

Details on this clone: Read coverage stops 3 residues before the CDR3 terminus; the germline J gene supplies the remainder. V and J are TRBV11-2 and TRBJ1-2, with TRBD1 identical over 8 bases. This CDR3 has 14 residues. CDR1 and CDR2 from the germline V gene are SGHAT and FQNNGV. The CDR3 DNA, read in part, is TGTGCCAGCAGTTACTCGACAGGGGCTCGCGGC. Translating gives CASSYSTGARG. The entire CDR3 protein reads CASSYSTGARGYTF.

CDR3 DNA (partial): TGTGCCAGCTCATCTGACAGGTTAGCCTACGAG. Protein product: CASSSDRLAYE. The complete CDR3 reads CASSSDRLAYEQYF. This sequence joins TRBV18 and TRBJ2-7; maybe TRBD1 (6 bases). With the read ending 3 residues before the CDR3 end, the germline J gene is used to fill in that end. The V end lost 5 bases, the J end lost 2 bases, and 13 bases lay between the germline ends. The CDR3 has 14 amino acids. Germline V gene data show CDR1 as KGHSH and CDR2 as LQKENI.

In this sample, this clone turned up a few times. The DNA read from the CDR3 is TGTGCCAGCAGCTTAACGGTCACACGCGGGAGGGCAGGCAGTGAG. Amino acid sequence: CASSLTVTRGRAGSE. The entire CDR3 protein is CASSLTVTRGRAGSEQFF. The chain recombines TRBV7-3 with TRBJ2-1, with TRBD2 matching 9 bases. The read ends 3 residues early relative to the CDR3; the germline J gene fills the gap. Germline loops: CDR1 SGHTA, CDR2 FQGTGA. The CDR3 covers 18 residues. The V segment lost 0 bases and the J segment 9 bases; nucleotides outside the gene matches: 15.

This clone was counted ten times or more. From the germline J gene comes the end of the CDR3, since the read stops 3 residues before it. J is TRBJ2-5 and V is TRBV20-1; TRBD2 matches 12 bases. Looked up from germline, CDR1 is DFQATT and CDR2 is SNEGSKA (reference sequence). The CDR3 sequence is 14 residues long. Trimming at V came to 2 bases and at J to 3 bases, leaving 1 base not matched to a gene. CDR3 region: CSARRTSGKETQYF. The DNA read from the CDR3 is TGCAGTGCTAGACGGACTAGCGGGAAAGAGACC.